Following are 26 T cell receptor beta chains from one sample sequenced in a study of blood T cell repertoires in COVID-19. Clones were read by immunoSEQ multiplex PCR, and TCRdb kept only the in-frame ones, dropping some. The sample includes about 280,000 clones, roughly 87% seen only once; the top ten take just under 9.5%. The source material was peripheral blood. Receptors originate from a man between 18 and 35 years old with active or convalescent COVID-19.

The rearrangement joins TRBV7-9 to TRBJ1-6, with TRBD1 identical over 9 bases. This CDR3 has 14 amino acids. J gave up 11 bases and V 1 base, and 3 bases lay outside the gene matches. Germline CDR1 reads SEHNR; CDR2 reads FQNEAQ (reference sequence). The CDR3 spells CASSLGQGGPPLHF. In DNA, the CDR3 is TGTGCCAGCAGCTTAGGACAGGGGGGGCCACCCCTCCACTTT. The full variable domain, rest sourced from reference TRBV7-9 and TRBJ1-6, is DTGVSQNPRHKITKRGQNVTFRCDPISEHNRLYWYRQTLGQGPEFLTYFQNEAQLEKSRLLSDRFSAERPKGSFSTLEIQRTEQGDSAMYLCASSLGQGGPPLHFGNGTRLTVT.

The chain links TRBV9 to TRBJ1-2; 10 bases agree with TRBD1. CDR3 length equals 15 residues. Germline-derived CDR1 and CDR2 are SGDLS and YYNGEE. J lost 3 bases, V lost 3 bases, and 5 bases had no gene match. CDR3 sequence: CASSAGGTGDYGYTF. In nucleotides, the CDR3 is TGTGCCAGCAGCGCCGGAGGGACAGGGGACTATGGCTACACCTTC.

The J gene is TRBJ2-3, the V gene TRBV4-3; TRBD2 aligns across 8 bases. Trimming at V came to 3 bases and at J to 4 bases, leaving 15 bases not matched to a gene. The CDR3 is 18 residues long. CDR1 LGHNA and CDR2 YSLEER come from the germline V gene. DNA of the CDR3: TGCGCCAGCAGCCAGATCCCGGAGCGGACTAGCTTTCCAGATACGCAGTATTTT. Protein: CASSQIPERTSFPDTQYF.

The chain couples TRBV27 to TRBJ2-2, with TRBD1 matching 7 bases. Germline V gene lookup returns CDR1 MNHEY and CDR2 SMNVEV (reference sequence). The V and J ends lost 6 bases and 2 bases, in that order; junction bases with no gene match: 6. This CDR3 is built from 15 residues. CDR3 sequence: CASRRTGSNTGELFF. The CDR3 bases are TGTGCCAGCAGGCGGACAGGTTCTAACACCGGGGAGCTGTTTTTT.

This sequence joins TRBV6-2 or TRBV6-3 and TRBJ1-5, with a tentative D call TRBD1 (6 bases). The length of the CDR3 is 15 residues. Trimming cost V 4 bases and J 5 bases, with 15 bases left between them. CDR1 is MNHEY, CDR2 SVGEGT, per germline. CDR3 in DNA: TGTGCCAGCAGTTCTCTAGACAGGAGCGATCAGCCCCAGCATTTT. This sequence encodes CASSSLDRSDQPQHF.

CDR3 DNA: TGTGCCAGCAGCTCCCCCCGGAGCGGGGGGCAACGAGGAGCTTTCTTT. Translating gives CASSSPRSGGQRGAFF. The chain is built from TRBV11-2 and TRBJ1-1, with TRBD1 as a possible D gene (6 bases). The CDR3 totals 16 residues. Germline loops: CDR1 SGHAT, CDR2 FQNNGV. V was trimmed by 4 bases and J by 10 bases, leaving 25 bases between them.

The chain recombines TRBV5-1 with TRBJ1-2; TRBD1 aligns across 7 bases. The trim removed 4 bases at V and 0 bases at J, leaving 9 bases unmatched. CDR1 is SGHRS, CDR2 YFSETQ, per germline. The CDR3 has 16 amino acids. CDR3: CASSPPTGTSNYGYTF. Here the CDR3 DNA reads TGCGCCAGCAGCCCACCGACAGGGACCTCTAACTATGGCTACACCTTC.

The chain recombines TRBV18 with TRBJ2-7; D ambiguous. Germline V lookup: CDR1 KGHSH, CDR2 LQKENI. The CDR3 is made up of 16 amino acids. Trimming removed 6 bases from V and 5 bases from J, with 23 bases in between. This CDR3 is CASSPNALNPSNEQYF. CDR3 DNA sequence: TGTGCCAGCTCCCCAAATGCTCTAAACCCGTCCAACGAGCAGTACTTC. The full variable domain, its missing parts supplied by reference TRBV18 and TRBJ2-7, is NAGVMQNPRHLVRRRGQEARLRCSPMKGHSHVYWYRQLPEEGLKFMVYLQKENIIDESGMPKERFSAEFPKEGPSILRIQQVVRGDSAAYFCASSPNALNPSNEQYFGPGTRLTVT.

Written as DNA, the CDR3 is TGTGCCAGCAGCGCGACCCAGGGGAGAGGGGCTTTCTTT. It codes for CASSATQGRGAFF. The chain employs TRBV7-9 and TRBJ1-1, with D possibly being TRBD1 (6 bases). Germline CDR1 and CDR2: SEHNR and FQNEAQ (reference sequence). Trimming removed 5 bases from V and 11 bases from J, with 18 bases in between. The CDR3 has 13 amino acids. Using reference TRBV7-9 and TRBJ1-1 for the parts outside the CDR3, the full variable domain is DTGVSQNPRHKITKRGQNVTFRCDPISEHNRLYWYRQTLGQGPEFLTYFQNEAQLEKSRLLSDRFSAERPKGSFSTLEIQRTEQGDSAMYLCASSATQGRGAFFGQGTRLTVV.

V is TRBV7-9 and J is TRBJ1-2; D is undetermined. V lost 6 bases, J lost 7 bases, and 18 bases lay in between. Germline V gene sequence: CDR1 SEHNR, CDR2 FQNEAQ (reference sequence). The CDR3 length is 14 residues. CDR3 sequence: CASSPTGGKAGYTF. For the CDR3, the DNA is TGTGCCAGCAGTCCCACGGGAGGGAAGGCTGGCTACACCTTC.

This CDR3 is CASSTEDRYTGELFF. The CDR3 nucleotides are TGTGCCAGCAGTACCGAGGACAGATACACCGGGGAGCTGTTTTTT. The chain is built from TRBV27 and TRBJ2-2; perhaps TRBD1 as D (6 bases). This CDR3 contains 15 residues. Between the trimmed V and J ends, which lost 5 bases and 3 bases, there was a span of 13 bases. Germline V gene sequence: CDR1 MNHEY, CDR2 SMNVEV (reference sequence).

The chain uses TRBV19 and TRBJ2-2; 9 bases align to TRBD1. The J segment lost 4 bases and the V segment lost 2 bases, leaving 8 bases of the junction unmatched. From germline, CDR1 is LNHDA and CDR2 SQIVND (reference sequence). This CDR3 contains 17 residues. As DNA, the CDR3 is TGTGCCAGTAGTATAACCACACAGGGGGCAATCACCGGGGAGCTGTTTTTT. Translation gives CASSITTQGAITGELFF.

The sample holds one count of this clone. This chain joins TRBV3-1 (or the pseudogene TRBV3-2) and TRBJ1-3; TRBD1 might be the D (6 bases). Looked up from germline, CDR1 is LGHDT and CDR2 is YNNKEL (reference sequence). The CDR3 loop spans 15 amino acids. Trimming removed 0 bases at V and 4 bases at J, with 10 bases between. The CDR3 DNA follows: TGTGCCAGCAGCCAAGATAACAGGGTCGGAAACACCATATATTTT. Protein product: CASSQDNRVGNTIYF.

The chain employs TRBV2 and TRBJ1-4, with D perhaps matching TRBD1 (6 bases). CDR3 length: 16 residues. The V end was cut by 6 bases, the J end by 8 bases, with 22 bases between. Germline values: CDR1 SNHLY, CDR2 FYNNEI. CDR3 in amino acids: CASRRGGTIGEEKLFF. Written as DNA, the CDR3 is TGTGCCAGCAGGAGGGGGGGGACTATCGGTGAGGAAAAACTGTTTTTT.

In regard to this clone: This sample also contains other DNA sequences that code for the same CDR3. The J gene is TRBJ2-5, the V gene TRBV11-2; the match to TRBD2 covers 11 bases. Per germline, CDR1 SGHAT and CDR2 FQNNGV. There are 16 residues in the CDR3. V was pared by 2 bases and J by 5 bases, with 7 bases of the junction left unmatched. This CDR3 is CASSLFSGGAGETQYF. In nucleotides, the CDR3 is TGTGCCAGCAGCTTATTTAGCGGGGGGGCCGGTGAGACCCAGTACTTC.

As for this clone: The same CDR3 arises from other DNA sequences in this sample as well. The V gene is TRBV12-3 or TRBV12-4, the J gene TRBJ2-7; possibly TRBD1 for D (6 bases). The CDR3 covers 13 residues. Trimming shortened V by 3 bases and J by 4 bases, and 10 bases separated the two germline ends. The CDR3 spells CASSFNRAYEQYF. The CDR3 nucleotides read TGTGCCAGCAGTTTTAACAGGGCGTACGAGCAGTACTTC.

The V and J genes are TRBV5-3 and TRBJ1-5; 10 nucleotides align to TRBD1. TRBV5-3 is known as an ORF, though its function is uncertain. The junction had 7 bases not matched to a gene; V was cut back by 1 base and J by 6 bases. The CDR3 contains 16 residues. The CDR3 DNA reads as TGTGCCAGAAGCTTGCACGGGACAGGGGCGGGTCAGCCCCAGCATTTT. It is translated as CARSLHGTGAGQPQHF.

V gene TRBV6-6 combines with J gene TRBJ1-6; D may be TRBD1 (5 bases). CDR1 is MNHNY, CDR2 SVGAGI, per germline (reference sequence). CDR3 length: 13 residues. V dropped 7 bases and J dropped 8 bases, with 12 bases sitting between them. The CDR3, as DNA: TGTGCCAGCACAGCAGGGCCGCATTCACCCCTCCACTTT. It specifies CASTAGPHSPLHF.

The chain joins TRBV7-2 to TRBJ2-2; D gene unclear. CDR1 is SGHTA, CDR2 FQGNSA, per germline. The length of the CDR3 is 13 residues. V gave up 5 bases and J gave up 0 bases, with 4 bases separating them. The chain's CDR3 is CASSPTNTGELFF. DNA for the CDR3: TGTGCCAGCAGCCCCACGAACACCGGGGAGCTGTTTTTT. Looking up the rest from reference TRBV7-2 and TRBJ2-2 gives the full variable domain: GAGVSQSPSNKVTEKGKDVELRCDPISGHTALYWYRQSLGQGLEFLIYFQGNSAPDKSGLPSDRFSAERTGGSVSTLTIQRTQQEDSAVYLCASSPTNTGELFFGEGSRLTVL.

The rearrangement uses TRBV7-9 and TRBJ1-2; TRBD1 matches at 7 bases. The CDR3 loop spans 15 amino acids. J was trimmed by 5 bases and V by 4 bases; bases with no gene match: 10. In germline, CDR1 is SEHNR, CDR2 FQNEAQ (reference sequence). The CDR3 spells CASSSAGTETYGYTF. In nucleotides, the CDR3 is TGTGCCAGCAGCTCCGCCGGGACAGAGACTTATGGCTACACCTTC.

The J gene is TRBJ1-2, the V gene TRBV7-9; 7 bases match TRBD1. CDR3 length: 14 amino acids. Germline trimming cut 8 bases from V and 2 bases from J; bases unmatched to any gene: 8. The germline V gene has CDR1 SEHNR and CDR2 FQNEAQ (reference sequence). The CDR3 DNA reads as TGTGCCAGCCAATTAAGGGGGCAGAACTATGGCTACACCTTC. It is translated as CASQLRGQNYGYTF.

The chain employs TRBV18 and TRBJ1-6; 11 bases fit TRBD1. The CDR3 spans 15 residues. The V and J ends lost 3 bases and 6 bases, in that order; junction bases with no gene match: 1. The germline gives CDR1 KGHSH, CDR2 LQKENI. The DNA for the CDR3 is TGTGCCAGCTCACCGGGACAGGGGGTTAATTCACCCCTCCACTTT. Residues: CASSPGQGVNSPLHF.

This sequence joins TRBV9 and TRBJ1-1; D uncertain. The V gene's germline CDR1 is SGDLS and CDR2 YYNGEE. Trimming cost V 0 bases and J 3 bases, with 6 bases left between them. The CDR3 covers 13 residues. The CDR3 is CASSVVSDTEAFF. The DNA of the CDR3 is TGTGCCAGCAGCGTAGTCTCGGACACTGAAGCTTTCTTT. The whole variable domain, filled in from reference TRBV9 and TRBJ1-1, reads DSGVTQTPKHLITATGQRVTLRCSPRSGDLSVYWYQQSLDQGLQFLIQYYNGEERAKGNILERFSAQQFPDLHSELNLSSLELGDSALYFCASSVVSDTEAFFGQGTRLTVV.

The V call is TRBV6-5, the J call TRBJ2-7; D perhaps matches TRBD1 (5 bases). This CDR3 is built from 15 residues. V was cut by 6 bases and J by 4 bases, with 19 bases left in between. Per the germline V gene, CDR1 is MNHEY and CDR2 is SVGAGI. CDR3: CASRTSQGIGYEQYF. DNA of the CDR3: TGTGCCAGCAGAACGAGCCAGGGAATTGGATACGAGCAGTACTTC.

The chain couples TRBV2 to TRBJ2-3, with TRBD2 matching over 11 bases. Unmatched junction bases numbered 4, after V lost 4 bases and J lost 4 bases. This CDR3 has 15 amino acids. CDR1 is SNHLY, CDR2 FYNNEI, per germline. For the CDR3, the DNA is TGTGCCAGCAGTGCGGTAGCGGGGGGGTCAGATACGCAGTATTTT. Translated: CASSAVAGGSDTQYF.

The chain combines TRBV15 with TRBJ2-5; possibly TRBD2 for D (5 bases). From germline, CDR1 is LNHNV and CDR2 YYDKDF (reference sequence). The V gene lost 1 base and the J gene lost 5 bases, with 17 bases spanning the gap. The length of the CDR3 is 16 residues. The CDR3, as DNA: TGTGCCACCAGCAGAGGGGAACAGACCGGCGGGGAGACCCAGTACTTC. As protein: CATSRGEQTGGETQYF. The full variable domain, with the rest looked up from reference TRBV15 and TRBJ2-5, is DAMVIQNPRYQVTQFGKPVTLSCSQTLNHNVMYWYQQKSSQAPKLLFHYYDKDFNNEADTPDNFQSRRPNTSFCFLDIRSPGLGDTAMYLCATSRGEQTGGETQYFGPGTRLLVL.